This is a list of T cell receptor beta chains from one sample in a study of PD-L1 blockade in urothelial cancer. Clones were sequenced by immunoSEQ multiplex PCR, and TCRdb holds only the in-frame ones, with some missing. The sample lists roughly 52,000 clones; 60% to 85% were seen once. Sequenced material: PBMCs, taken around atezolizumab (anti-PD-L1) treatment. The receptors come from a man in his 70s with urothelial cancer. The CDR3 runs from the conserved cysteine through the conserved F or W. Size is stated for part of the rows, as once, few or many counts, or as a class when the clone is expanded.

v_call	clone_size	j_call	cdr3_aa
TRBV9	.	TRBJ2-3	CASSALSGQGGTDTQYF
TRBV2	.	TRBJ1-5	CASSSGLQRAQPQHF
TRBV10-3	.	TRBJ2-5	CAISDSDRDQETQYF
TRBV15	.	TRBJ1-2	CATSRDLVGQGASGYTF
TRBV19	.	TRBJ2-3	CASSRLGTGEEDTQYF
TRBV27	.	TRBJ1-2	CASSFKREPNYGYTF
TRBV4-2	.	TRBJ2-7	CASSQETSGEVYEQYF
TRBV2	.	TRBJ2-7	CASSDMGQAQYEQYF
TRBV5-4	.	TRBJ2-1	CASSLGGRASYNEQFF
TRBV6-5	.	TRBJ1-2	CASSYRGQGNGYTF
TRBV6-5	.	TRBJ2-2	CASSRRLTGIGELFF
TRBV2	.	TRBJ1-5	CASTGGYSQPQHF
TRBV19	.	TRBJ2-2	CASSMRGPGELFF
TRBV13	.	TRBJ1-3	CASSLGSSGNTIYF
TRBV28	.	TRBJ1-2	CASSAGLHHGYTF
TRBV19	few	TRBJ2-1	CASSIEGSEDEQFF
TRBV28	.	TRBJ2-3	CASSLRITSTDTQYF
TRBV5-1	.	TRBJ1-1	CASSLTGTGNTEAFF
TRBV7-7	.	TRBJ2-5	CASSNLRQGEETQYF
TRBV25-1	.	TRBJ2-1	CASSEPGDAYNEQFF
TRBV7-3	.	TRBJ2-3	CASSLSGRGIDTQYF
TRBV18	.	TRBJ2-7	CASSPPGLQGGEEQYF
TRBV19	.	TRBJ1-2	CASSITDRRPDILNYGYTF
TRBV6-5	.	TRBJ2-1	CASSYGSFNEQFF
TRBV10-3	.	TRBJ1-2	CAISHEARDRKKFYGYTF
TRBV13	.	TRBJ2-7	CASSPSSGTGLTYEQYF
TRBV29-1	.	TRBJ2-3	CSVVDTTTSTDTQYF
TRBV12-5	.	TRBJ2-1	CASGLVGRGDNEQFF
TRBV6-1	.	TRBJ2-1	CASSEFDNEQFF
TRBV15	few	TRBJ2-7	CATSPLGVTAYEQYF
TRBV28	.	TRBJ1-5	CASNHREYWQPQHF
TRBV28	.	TRBJ2-5	CASSLRGETQYF
TRBV13	few	TRBJ2-7	CASSAAGAGVKYF
TRBV5-5	.	TRBJ2-1	CASSLDSRYNEQFF
TRBV10-3	.	TRBJ1-1	CAISEIQGTAFF
TRBV6-5	.	TRBJ2-1	CASKGGLAKDEQFF
TRBV5-8	.	TRBJ2-1	CASSLAQGSYNEQFF
TRBV7-9	once	TRBJ2-7	CASSRPGTFTSSYEQYF
TRBV2	.	TRBJ2-1	CASKERANNEQFF